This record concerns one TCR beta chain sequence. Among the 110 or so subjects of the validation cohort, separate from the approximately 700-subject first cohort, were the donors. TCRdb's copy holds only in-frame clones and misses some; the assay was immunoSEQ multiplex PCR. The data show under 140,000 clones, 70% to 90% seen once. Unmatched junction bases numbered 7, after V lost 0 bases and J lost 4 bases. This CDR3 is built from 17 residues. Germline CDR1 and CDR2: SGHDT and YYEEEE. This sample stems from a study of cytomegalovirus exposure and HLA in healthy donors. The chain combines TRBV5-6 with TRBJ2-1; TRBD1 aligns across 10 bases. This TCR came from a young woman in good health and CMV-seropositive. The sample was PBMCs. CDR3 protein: CASSLAIGDRGYNEQFF. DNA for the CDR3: TGTGCCAGCAGCTTGGCAATAGGGGACAGGGGATACAATGAGCAGTTCTTC.